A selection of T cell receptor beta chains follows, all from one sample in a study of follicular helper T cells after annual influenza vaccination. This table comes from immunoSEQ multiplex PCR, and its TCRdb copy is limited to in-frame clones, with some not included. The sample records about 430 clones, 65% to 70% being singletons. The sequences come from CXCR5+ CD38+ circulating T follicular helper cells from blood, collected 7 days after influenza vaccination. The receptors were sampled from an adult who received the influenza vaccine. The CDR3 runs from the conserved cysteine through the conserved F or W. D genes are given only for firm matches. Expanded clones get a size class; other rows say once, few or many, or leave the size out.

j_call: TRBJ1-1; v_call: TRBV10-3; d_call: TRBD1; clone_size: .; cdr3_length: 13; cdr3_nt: TGTGCCATCAGTGAGTCGGGACAGTTTGAAGCTTTCTTT; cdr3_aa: CAISESGQFEAFF
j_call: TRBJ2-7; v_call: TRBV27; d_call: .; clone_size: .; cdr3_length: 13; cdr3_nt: TGTGCCAGCAGACCCGGACACTTCTACGAGCAGTACTTC; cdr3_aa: CASRPGHFYEQYF
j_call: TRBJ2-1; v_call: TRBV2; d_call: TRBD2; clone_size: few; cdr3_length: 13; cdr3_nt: TGTGCCAGCAAAGCGGGGGGGCCGAATGAGCAGTTCTTC; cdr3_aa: CASKAGGPNEQFF
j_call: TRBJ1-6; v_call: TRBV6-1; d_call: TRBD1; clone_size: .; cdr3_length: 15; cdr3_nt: TGTGCCAGCAGTGAGACAGGGGGTTCGGGATCACCCCTCCACTTT; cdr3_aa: CASSETGGSGSPLHF
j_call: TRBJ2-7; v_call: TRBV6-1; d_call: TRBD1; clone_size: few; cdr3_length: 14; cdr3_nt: TGTGCCAGCAGTGCGGACAGGGGCTATTACGAGCAGTACTTC; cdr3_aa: CASSADRGYYEQYF
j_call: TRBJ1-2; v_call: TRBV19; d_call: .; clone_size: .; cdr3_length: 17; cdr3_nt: TGTGCCAGTAGTATTAGTCAAGGGGGACGGTCCGTCGGGGGCTACACCTTC; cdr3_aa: CASSISQGGRSVGGYTF
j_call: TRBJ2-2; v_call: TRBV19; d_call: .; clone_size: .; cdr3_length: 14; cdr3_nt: TGTGCCACCAAAAGGCAGGGAGACACCGGGGAGCTGTTTTTT; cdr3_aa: CATKRQGDTGELFF
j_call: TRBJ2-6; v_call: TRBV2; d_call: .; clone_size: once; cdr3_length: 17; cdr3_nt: TGTGCCAGCAGTGTAGGTTCTCCGGGCTCTGGGGCCAACGTCCTGACTTTC; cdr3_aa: CASSVGSPGSGANVLTF
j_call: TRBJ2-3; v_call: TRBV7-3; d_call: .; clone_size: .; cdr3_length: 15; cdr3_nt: TGTGCCAGCAGCGGAACAGGGTTGGGCACAGATACGCAGTATTTT; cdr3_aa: CASSGTGLGTDTQYF
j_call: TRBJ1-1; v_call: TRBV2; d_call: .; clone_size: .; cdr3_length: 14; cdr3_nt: TGTGCCAGCAGTGAAGGAAGACAGACGACTGAAGCTTTCTTT; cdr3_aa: CASSEGRQTTEAFF
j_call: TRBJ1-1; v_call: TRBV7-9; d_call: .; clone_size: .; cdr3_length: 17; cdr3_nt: TGTGCCAGCACCCAACCGAGATGGGGGCAGGGGAACACTGAAGCTTTCTTT; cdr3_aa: CASTQPRWGQGNTEAFF
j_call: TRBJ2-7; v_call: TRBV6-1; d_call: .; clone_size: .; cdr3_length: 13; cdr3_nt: TGTGCCACCCAGTCGACAGAGACCTACGAGCAGTACTTC; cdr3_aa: CATQSTETYEQYF
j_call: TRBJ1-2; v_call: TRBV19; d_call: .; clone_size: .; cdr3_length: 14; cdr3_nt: TGTGCCAGTAGTATGCAAGGGGCTAACTATGGCTACACCTTC; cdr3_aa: CASSMQGANYGYTF
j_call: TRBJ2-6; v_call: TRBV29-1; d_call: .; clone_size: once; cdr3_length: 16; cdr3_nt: TGCAGCGTTCCCCCACAACTACAAAGTCGGGCCAACGTCCTGACTTTC; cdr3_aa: CSVPPQLQSRANVLTF
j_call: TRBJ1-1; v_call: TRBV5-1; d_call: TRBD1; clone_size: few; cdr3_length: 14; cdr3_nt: TGCGCCAGCAGCTTTGAAGGGGGACAGGGGGCAGCTTTCTTT; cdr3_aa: CASSFEGGQGAAFF
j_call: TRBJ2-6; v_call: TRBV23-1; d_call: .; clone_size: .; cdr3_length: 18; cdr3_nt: TGCGCCAGCAGTCCACATCTAGTACGGAGCTCTGGGGCCAACGTCCTGACTTTC; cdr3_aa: CASSPHLVRSSGANVLTF
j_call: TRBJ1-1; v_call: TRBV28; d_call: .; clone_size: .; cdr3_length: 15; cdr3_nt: TGTGCCAGCAGTACCCAGACATCCATGGGCACTGAAGCTTTCTTT; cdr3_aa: CASSTQTSMGTEAFF
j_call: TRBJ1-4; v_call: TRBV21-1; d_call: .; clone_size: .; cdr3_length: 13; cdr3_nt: TGTGCCAGCCCGGTGGCGACTAATGAAAAACTGTTTTTT; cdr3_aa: CASPVATNEKLFF
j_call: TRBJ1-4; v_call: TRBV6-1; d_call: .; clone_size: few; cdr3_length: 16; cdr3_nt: TGTGCCAGCAGTGAAGGAACAGCAAACCTTAATGAAAAACTGTTTTTT; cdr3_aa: CASSEGTANLNEKLFF
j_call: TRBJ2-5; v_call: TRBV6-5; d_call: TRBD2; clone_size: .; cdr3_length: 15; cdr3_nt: TGTGCCAGCAGGGGACTTCGCGGGGGGAAAGAGACCCAGTACTTC; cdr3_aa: CASRGLRGGKETQYF
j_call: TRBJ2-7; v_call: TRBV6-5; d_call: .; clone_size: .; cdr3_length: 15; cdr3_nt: TGTGCCAGCAGATCCACCGGGACTCACTTTTACGAGCAGTACTTC; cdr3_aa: CASRSTGTHFYEQYF
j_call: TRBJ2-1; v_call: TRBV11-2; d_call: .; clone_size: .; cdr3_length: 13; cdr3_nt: TGTGCCAGCAGCTCCTCCCCTGGCAATGAGCAGTTCTTC; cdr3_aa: CASSSSPGNEQFF
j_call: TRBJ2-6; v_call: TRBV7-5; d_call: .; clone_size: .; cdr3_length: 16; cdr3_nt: TGTGCCAGAAGTGCCAGTAGACAAAGTCGGGCCAACGTCCTGACTTTC; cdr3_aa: CARSASRQSRANVLTF
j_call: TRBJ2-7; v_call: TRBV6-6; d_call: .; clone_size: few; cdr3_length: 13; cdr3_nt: TGTGCCAGCAGCCGTGACAGGTCCTACGAGCAGTACTTC; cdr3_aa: CASSRDRSYEQYF
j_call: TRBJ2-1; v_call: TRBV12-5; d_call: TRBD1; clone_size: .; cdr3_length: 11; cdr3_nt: TGTGCTAGTGGCCAGACAGGGATTCAGTTCTTC; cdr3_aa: CASGQTGIQFF
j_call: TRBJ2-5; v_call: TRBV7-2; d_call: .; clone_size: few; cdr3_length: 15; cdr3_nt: TGTGCCAGCAGCTTAGGGACGGGGGGCACAGAGACCCAGTACTTC; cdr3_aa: CASSLGTGGTETQYF
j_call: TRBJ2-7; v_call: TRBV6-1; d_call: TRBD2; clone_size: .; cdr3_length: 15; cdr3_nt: TGTGCCAGCAGTGAATCGACTAGCGGGGGGGCCGAGCAGTACTTC; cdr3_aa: CASSESTSGGAEQYF
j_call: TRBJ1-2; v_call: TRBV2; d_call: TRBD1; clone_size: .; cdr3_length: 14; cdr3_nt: TGTGCCAGCAGGAGGGAGACAGGGGGTTATGGCTACACCTTC; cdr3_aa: CASRRETGGYGYTF
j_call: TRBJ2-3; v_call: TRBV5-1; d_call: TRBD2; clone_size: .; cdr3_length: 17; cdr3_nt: TGCGCCAGCAGCTCATTAAGCGGGGGGGCGTGGACAGATACGCAGTATTTT; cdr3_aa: CASSSLSGGAWTDTQYF
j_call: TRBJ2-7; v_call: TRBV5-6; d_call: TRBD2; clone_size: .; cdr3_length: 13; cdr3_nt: TGTGCCAGCAGCTTGTGGACTAGCTACGAGCAGTACTTC; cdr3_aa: CASSLWTSYEQYF
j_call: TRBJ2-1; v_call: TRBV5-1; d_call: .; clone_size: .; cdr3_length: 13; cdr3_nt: TGCGCCAGCACCTCGCAACCAAACAATGAGCAGTTCTTC; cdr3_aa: CASTSQPNNEQFF
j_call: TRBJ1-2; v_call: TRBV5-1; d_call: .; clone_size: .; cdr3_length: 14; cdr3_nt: TGCGCCAGCAGCTACCAGGACAGAAACTATGGCTACACCTTC; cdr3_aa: CASSYQDRNYGYTF
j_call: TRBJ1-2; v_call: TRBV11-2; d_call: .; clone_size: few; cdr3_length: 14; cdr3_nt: TGTGCCAGCAGCTTAGATTTCAGAAACTATGGCTACACCTTC; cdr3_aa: CASSLDFRNYGYTF
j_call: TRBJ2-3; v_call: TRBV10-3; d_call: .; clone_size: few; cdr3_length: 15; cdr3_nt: TGTGCCATCAGTGAGGGGGTGGGATTTACGGATACGCAGTATTTT; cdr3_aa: CAISEGVGFTDTQYF
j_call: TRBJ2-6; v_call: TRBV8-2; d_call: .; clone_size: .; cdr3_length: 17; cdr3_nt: TGTGGCATTCTAGACAAGATAACACAAAGTCGGGCCAACGTCCTGACTTTC; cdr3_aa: CGILDKITQSRANVLTF
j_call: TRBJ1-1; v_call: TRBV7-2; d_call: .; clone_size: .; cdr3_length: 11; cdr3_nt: TGTGCCAGCAGCTACGAGGTGGAAGCTTTCTTT; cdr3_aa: CASSYEVEAFF
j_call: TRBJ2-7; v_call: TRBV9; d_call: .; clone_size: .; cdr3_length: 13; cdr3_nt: TGTGCCAGCAGCGTAGATTCATGGCGTGAGCAGTACTTC; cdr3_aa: CASSVDSWREQYF
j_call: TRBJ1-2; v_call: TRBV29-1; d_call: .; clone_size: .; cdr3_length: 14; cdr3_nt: TGCAGCGTAATTGATCAGGGAAGGTCCTATGGCTACACCTTC; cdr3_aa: CSVIDQGRSYGYTF
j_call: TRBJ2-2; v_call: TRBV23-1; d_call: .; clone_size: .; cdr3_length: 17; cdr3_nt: TGCGCCAGCACCACCGGGCAATGGTCAGGGCTGCCCGGGGAGCTGTTTTTT; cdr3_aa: CASTTGQWSGLPGELFF
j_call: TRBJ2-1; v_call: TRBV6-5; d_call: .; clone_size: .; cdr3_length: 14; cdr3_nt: TGTGCCAGCAGTGAGGGGGTCGGTGGTGGTTTACAGTTCTTC; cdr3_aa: CASSEGVGGGLQFF
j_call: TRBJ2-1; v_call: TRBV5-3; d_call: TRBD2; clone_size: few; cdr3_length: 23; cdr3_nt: TGTGCCAGAAGCCAGCAGCCCCCTCTGTTGAGCGGGGGCCACCCACGAGAGATCGATGAGCAGTTCTTC; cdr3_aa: CARSQQPPLLSGGHPREIDEQFF
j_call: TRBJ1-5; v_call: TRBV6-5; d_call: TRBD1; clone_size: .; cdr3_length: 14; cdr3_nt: TGTGCCAGCAGTTTACAGGGGAGCAATCAGCCCCAGCATTTT; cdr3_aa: CASSLQGSNQPQHF
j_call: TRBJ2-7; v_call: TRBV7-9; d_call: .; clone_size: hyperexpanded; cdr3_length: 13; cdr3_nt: TGTGCCAGCAGCTTAGATGCAGCCTACGAGCAGTACTTC; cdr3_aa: CASSLDAAYEQYF
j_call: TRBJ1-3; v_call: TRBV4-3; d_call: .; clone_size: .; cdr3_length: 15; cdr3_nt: TGCGCCAGCAGCCAAGAGCGGGGCTCTGGAAACACCATATATTTT; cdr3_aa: CASSQERGSGNTIYF
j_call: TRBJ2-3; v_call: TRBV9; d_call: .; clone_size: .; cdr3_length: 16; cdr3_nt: TGTGCCAGCAGCGTAGGAGGCAGTTTAAAGACAGATACGCAGTATTTT; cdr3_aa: CASSVGGSLKTDTQYF
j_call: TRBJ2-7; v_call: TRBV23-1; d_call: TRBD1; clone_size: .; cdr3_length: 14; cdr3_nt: TGCGCCAGCAGTCTCTTTCAGGGGGAATACGAGCAGTACTTC; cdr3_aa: CASSLFQGEYEQYF
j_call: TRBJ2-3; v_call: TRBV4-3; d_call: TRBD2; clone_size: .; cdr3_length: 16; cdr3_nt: TGCGCCAGCAGCCAAGCGTCTAGCGGGGGTAAAGATACGCAGTATTTT; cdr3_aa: CASSQASSGGKDTQYF
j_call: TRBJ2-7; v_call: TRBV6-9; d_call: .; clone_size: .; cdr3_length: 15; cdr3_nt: TGTGCCAGCAACCTACGAGGACGGGCTAAGTACGAGCAGTACTTC; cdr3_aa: CASNLRGRAKYEQYF